Below, one T cell receptor beta chain is given with its context. Sequenced by immunoSEQ multiplex PCR; TCRdb stores in-frame clones only, minus some. The table shows approximately 63,000 clones, with roughly 85% occurring only once. CDR1 and CDR2 (germline): MRHNA, SNTAGT. This CDR3 contains 15 residues. With 3 bases removed from V and 3 bases from J, the gap between germline ends came to 11 bases. The sample originates from a study of control samples from healthy donors and cancer patients. The V call is TRBV6-4, the J call TRBJ2-2, with D unclear. This sequence originates from a man aged 40-50 years in good health. Sample: blood. The CDR3 nucleotides are TGTGCCAGCAGTGAAGTTTATGGGGACACCGGGGAGCTGTTTTTT. Encoded protein: CASSEVYGDTGELFF.